The sequence of this TCR beta chain was determined in a study of blood T cell repertoires in COVID-19. In the study overall: Researchers got acute and convalescent COVID-19 samples from the United States, Italy and Spain.

Germline CDR1 reads SGDLS; CDR2 reads YYNGEE. The CDR3 totals 14 residues. Trimming removed 3 bases from V and 6 bases from J, with 16 bases in between. The data were produced by immunoSEQ multiplex PCR, yet TCRdb's version contains in-frame clones alone and is incomplete. The repertoire holds 150,000 or so clones, with 70% to 80% as singletons. The TCR sequence derives from a woman in her 70s with COVID-19, enrolled during active disease. The rearrangement uses TRBV9 and TRBJ2-7; no firm D call. The sample consisted of peripheral blood. Here the CDR3 DNA reads TGTGCCAGCAGCGCCGGAGAGTCCGGCTCCGAGCAGTACTTC. Encoded protein: CASSAGESGSEQYF.